The present entry profiles one T cell receptor (beta chain) with its context. The antigen is unknown. Regarding donors, all were healthy bone marrow donors. The sample is drawn from a study of cytomegalovirus exposure and HLA in healthy donors. Study-wide findings and caveats: Later examination showed HLA-associated TCR beta chains had greater clonal expansion than equally common others.

With 0 bases removed from V and 0 bases from J, the gap between germline ends came to 9 bases. The germline V gene encodes CDR1 LNHNV and CDR2 YYDKDF (reference sequence). The CDR3 totals 16 residues. Primers for the PCR totalled 60 Vbeta and 13 Jbeta. The authors' processing: The count from a later analysis was some 83 million unique TCR beta chains, some 12 million of them shared. Method: immunoSEQ multiplex PCR; TCRdb's copy keeps in-frame clones and lacks some. V and J calls and clone size are copied from that table; D and trimming were computed from the DNA. The sample records fewer than 200,000 clones, roughly 80% being singletons.

The source is a male donor in good health and CMV-seronegative. Sequenced material: PBMCs. The chain joins TRBV15 to TRBJ1-3; no firm D call. CDR3 in amino acids: CATSRDTTRSGNTIYF. CDR3 coding DNA: TGTGCCACCAGCAGAGACACGACTCGCTCTGGAAACACCATATATTTT.